Each of the 22 T cell receptor beta chains below was sequenced from the same sample in a study of OX40 agonist ivuxolimab in advanced cancers. This table comes from immunoSEQ multiplex PCR, and its TCRdb copy is limited to in-frame clones, with some not included. Of tens of thousands of clones in the sample, approximately 91% were seen once. The sample in question was CD4+ or CD8+ T cells sorted from blood, obtained in a trial of the OX40 agonist ivuxolimab. Receptors originate from an adult with an advanced solid tumor such as melanoma, head and neck, liver or kidney cancer.

The chain carries TRBV18 and TRBJ2-1; no firm D call. Germline V CDR1 and CDR2: KGHSH, LQKENI. Trimming removed 3 bases from V and 2 bases from J, with 8 bases in between. The CDR3 runs 14 residues. The DNA for the CDR3 is TGTGCCAGCTCACCGGGTCCCCCCTACAATGAGCAGTTCTTC. This codes for CASSPGPPYNEQFF.

V is TRBV6-5 and J is TRBJ1-4; D uncertain. Trimming took off 6 bases at V and 7 bases at J, with 12 bases between the two ends. CDR1 is MNHEY, CDR2 SVGAGI, per germline. The CDR3 covers 13 residues. CDR3 sequence (DNA): TGTGCCAGCAGAACGGAGTTGGGTGAAAAACTGTTTTTT. Protein sequence: CASRTELGEKLFF.

The chain joins TRBV4-3 to TRBJ1-4; TRBD1 might be the D (5 bases). V was pared by 2 bases and J by 8 bases, with 15 bases between. The CDR3 consists of 15 residues. Germline CDR1 and CDR2: LGHNA and YSLEER. CDR3 nucleotides: TGCGCCAGCAGCCAAAGGCAAGGGGCCCTCGAAAAACTGTTTTTT. It codes for CASSQRQGALEKLFF.

This clone was seen a handful of times. This chain uses TRBV27 with TRBJ1-6, with D unresolved. Germline CDR1 and CDR2: MNHEY and SMNVEV (reference sequence). There are 15 residues in the CDR3. Trimming removed 2 bases at V and 7 bases at J, with 12 bases between. The CDR3: CASSLETKGNSPLHF. CDR3 bases: TGTGCCAGCAGTTTAGAAACAAAAGGGAATTCACCCCTCCACTTT.

Here the CDR3 DNA reads TGTGCCAGCAGCTTAGACCCGGGACGCGCCTACGAGCAGTACTTC. It translates to CASSLDPGRAYEQYF. The genes are TRBV11-3 and TRBJ2-7, with D tentatively TRBD1 or TRBD2 (5 bases each). CDR1 SGHNT and CDR2 YENEEA come from the germline V gene. Trimming removed 0 bases from V and 2 bases from J, with 11 bases in between. The CDR3 spans 15 residues. The full variable domain, its missing parts supplied by reference TRBV11-3 and TRBJ2-7, is EAGVVQSPRYKIIEKKQPVAFWCNPISGHNTLYWYLQNLGQGPELLIRYENEEAVDDSQLPKDRFSAERLKGVDSTLKIQPAELGDSAVYLCASSLDPGRAYEQYFGPGTRLTVT.

V is TRBV21-1 and J is TRBJ1-1; TRBD1, the table's D call, was not compared with the DNA. TRBV21-1 is annotated as a pseudogene. The CDR3 has 14 residues. As DNA, the CDR3 is TGTGCCAGCAGCAAGGAACAGTCGAACACTGAAGCTTTCTTT. Translated, it gives CASSKEQSNTEAFF.

The genes are TRBV4-2 and TRBJ2-7; D might be TRBD1 (6 bases). The CDR3 sequence is 16 residues long. Trimming pared 3 bases from V and 3 bases from J, leaving 18 bases between. In germline, CDR1 is LGHNA, CDR2 YNFKEQ. The CDR3 DNA is TGTGCCAGCAGCCAGGATGCCGGGACACCCTTCTACGAGCAGTACTTC. This translates into CASSQDAGTPFYEQYF.

The J gene is TRBJ1-2, the V gene TRBV2; D might be TRBD1 (5 bases). V lost 9 bases and J 4 bases, leaving 18 bases between the germline ends. The CDR3 has 14 amino acids. Germline values: CDR1 SNHLY, CDR2 FYNNEI. The CDR3 sequence is CASGTGALIYGYTF. The DNA for the CDR3 is TGTGCCAGTGGGACTGGGGCGTTGATCTATGGCTACACCTTC.

V usage is TRBV5-4 and J usage is TRBJ2-7; D may correspond to TRBD1 or TRBD2 (5 bases each). From germline, CDR1 is SGHNT and CDR2 YYREEE (reference sequence). V was trimmed by 5 bases and J by 7 bases, leaving 13 bases between them. This CDR3 is 12 amino acids long. As DNA, the CDR3 is TGTGCCAGCAGGCTGAGCGAGGGGGAGCAGTACTTC. This encodes CASRLSEGEQYF.

The chain links TRBV6-6 to TRBJ2-5; tentatively, D is TRBD2 (6 bases). The germline V and J ends were trimmed by 6 bases and 5 bases, with 13 bases remaining between them. Germline CDR1 and CDR2: MNHNY and SVGAGI (reference sequence). The CDR3 has 13 amino acids. CDR3 sequence (DNA): TGTGCCAGCAGCTACGGGAGTTCCGAGACCCAGTACTTC. It yields the protein CASSYGSSETQYF.

The J gene is TRBJ2-7, the V gene TRBV4-1, with 7 bases fitting TRBD2. The J segment lost 1 base and the V segment lost 0 bases, leaving 12 bases of the junction unmatched. The CDR3 totals 18 residues. Germline CDR1 MGHRA, CDR2 YSYEKL. The CDR3: CASSQEPLLAAISYEQYF. CDR3 DNA sequence: TGCGCCAGCAGCCAAGAACCCCTCCTAGCGGCGATATCCTACGAGCAGTACTTC.

This sequence joins TRBV30 and TRBJ1-4; D might be TRBD1 (5 bases). Trimming stripped 0 bases from V and 7 bases from J, with 6 bases between. CDR3 length: 12 amino acids. CDR1 and CDR2 from the germline V gene are GTSNPN and SVGIG (reference sequence). Here the CDR3 DNA reads TGTGCCTGGAGTGTGGGGGGTGAAAAACTGTTTTTT. This encodes CAWSVGGEKLFF.

The V call is TRBV6-5, the J call TRBJ2-5; no clear D gene. The CDR3 covers 15 residues. Germline lookup yields CDR1 MNHEY and CDR2 SVGAGI. The germline V and J ends were trimmed by 0 bases and 0 bases, with 8 bases remaining between them. CDR3 residues: CASSYSGRNQETQYF. DNA of the CDR3: TGTGCCAGCAGTTACTCAGGTCGGAACCAAGAGACCCAGTACTTC.

The V gene is TRBV11-2, the J gene TRBJ2-1; no clear D gene. From germline, CDR1 is SGHAT and CDR2 FQNNGV. V lost 3 bases, J lost 7 bases, and 10 bases lay in between. The length of the CDR3 is 13 residues. CDR3 sequence: CASSFPLKNEQFF. CDR3 sequence (DNA): TGTGCCAGCAGCTTTCCACTAAAAAATGAGCAGTTCTTC.

The chain has TRBV10-3 and TRBJ2-5, with D possibly TRBD1 on 5 matching bases. Trimming stripped 0 bases from V and 5 bases from J, with 10 bases between. The CDR3 is made up of 14 amino acids. Germline CDR1 ENHRY, CDR2 SYGVKD. Here the CDR3 reads CAISESQGYETQYF. In DNA, the CDR3 is TGTGCCATCAGTGAGTCTCAGGGCTACGAGACCCAGTACTTC.

The genes are TRBV30 and TRBJ2-1; D tentatively fits TRBD1 or TRBD2 (6 bases each). This CDR3 spans 14 amino acids. V shed 2 bases and J shed 10 bases, with 18 bases lying between them. CDR1 and CDR2 (germline): GTSNPN, SVGIG (reference sequence). CDR3 sequence: CAWSIGGPSGEQFF. DNA for the CDR3: TGTGCCTGGAGTATTGGGGGGCCCTCCGGGGAGCAGTTCTTC. The whole variable domain, filled in from reference TRBV30 and TRBJ2-1, reads SQTIHQWPATLVQPVGSPLSLECTVEGTSNPNLYWYRQAAGRGLQLLFYSVGIGQISSEVPQNLSASRPQDRQFILSSKKLLLSDSGFYLCAWSIGGPSGEQFFGPGTRLTVL.

The chain has TRBV7-9 and TRBJ2-5; 11 positions match TRBD2. After removal of 0 bases from V and 1 base from J, the junction contained 7 bases not matched to a gene. Germline V gene data show CDR1 as SEHNR and CDR2 as FQNEAQ (reference sequence). The CDR3 has 18 residues. The CDR3 DNA follows: TGTGCCAGCAGCTTAGCGCTTACTAGCGGGGGCCCCCAAGAGACCCAGTACTTC. This sequence encodes CASSLALTSGGPQETQYF.

The chain combines TRBV4-1 with TRBJ2-1; 10 positions match TRBD2. The junction had 15 bases not matched to a gene; V was cut back by 2 bases and J by 8 bases. Germline V gene data show CDR1 as MGHRA and CDR2 as YSYEKL. The length of the CDR3 is 18 residues. The CDR3 region has the DNA TGCGCCAGCAGCCAAACCCCGTCTAGCGGGAGTGCTTACGATGAGCAGTTCTTC. This sequence encodes CASSQTPSSGSAYDEQFF.

V is TRBV7-9 and J is TRBJ1-2; tentatively, D is TRBD1 (6 bases). The germline CDR1 and CDR2 sequences are SEHNR and FQNEAQ (reference sequence). Trimming stripped 4 bases from V and 6 bases from J, with 15 bases between. This CDR3 is 14 amino acids long. Written as DNA, the CDR3 is TGTGCCAGCAGCTCCAACCGGCAGGGGCATGGCTACACCTTC. This gives the protein CASSSNRQGHGYTF.

The CDR3 DNA sequence: TGTGCCAGCAGCGTAGGAGGTCTAGCGGGAGTAGAGACCCAGTACTTC. Translated: CASSVGGLAGVETQYF. The V call is TRBV9, the J call TRBJ2-5; the match to TRBD2 covers 10 bases. This CDR3 region has 16 residues. CDR1 and CDR2 (germline): SGDLS, YYNGEE. The V and J ends lost 0 bases and 4 bases, in that order; junction bases with no gene match: 6.

This clone was counted only a few times. The gene calls are TRBV9 and TRBJ2-6; D could derive from TRBD1 or TRBD2 (5 bases each). There are 16 residues in the CDR3. V lost 4 bases, J lost 1 base, and 12 bases lay in between. Germline CDR1 SGDLS, CDR2 YYNGEE. CDR3 sequence: CASSSSWGSGANVLTF. In DNA, the CDR3 is TGTGCCAGCAGCTCCAGTTGGGGGTCTGGGGCCAACGTCCTGACTTTC.

This clone turned up a few times. The genes are TRBV10-3 and TRBJ2-7; D is tentatively TRBD1 or TRBD2 (5 bases each). The CDR3 sequence is 13 residues long. Germline lookup yields CDR1 ENHRY and CDR2 SYGVKD. V was trimmed by 7 bases and J by 6 bases, leaving 16 bases between them. The CDR3 DNA reads TGTGCCATCACCGAGGGCAGGGAACGCGAGCAGTACTTC. Its protein product is CAITEGREREQYF.